This entry lists 27 T cell receptor beta chains sequenced from one sample in a study of identical twins. TCRdb reanalysed the 5' RACE reads using MiXCR and keeps one entry per CDR3 protein. The sample carries approximately 630,000 distinct CDR3 sequences, just over 7% recorded once. Another study also made use of these data, one on yellow fever vaccine responses in identical twins.

Material: PBMCs. Receptor source: a woman aged 18 to 35 in good health.

This clonotype has only a few counts. CDR3 amino acids: CASSPQNNRLQGAKYGYTF. CDR3 bases: TGTGCCAGCAGTCCCCAAAATAATCGCCTACAGGGGGCGAAGTATGGCTACACCTTC. The rearrangement links TRBV27 to TRBJ1-2; 9 nucleotides agree with TRBD1. Germline values: CDR1 MNHEY, CDR2 SMNVEV (reference sequence). V dropped 5 bases and J dropped 5; count of bases not matched to a gene: 21. The CDR3 is 19 amino acids.

This clonotype was seen at least ten times. The V and J genes are TRBV7-9 and TRBJ1-1; TRBD1 might be the D (5 bases). The CDR3 is 16 residues long. Trimming took off 0 bases at V and 1 base at J, with 12 bases between the two ends. Germline V CDR1 and CDR2: SEHNR, FQNEAQ (reference sequence). In DNA form, the CDR3 reads TGTGCCAGCAGCTTAGCGGGGGAGACCAGGAACACTGAAGCTTTCTTT. This encodes CASSLAGETRNTEAFF. Variable domain in full (rest from reference TRBV7-9 and TRBJ1-1): DTGVSQNPRHKITKRGQNVTFRCDPISEHNRLYWYRQTLGQGPEFLTYFQNEAQLEKSRLLSDRFSAERPKGSFSTLEIQRTEQGDSAMYLCASSLAGETRNTEAFFGQGTRLTVV.

This clonotype came up a few times. V usage is TRBV24-1 and J usage is TRBJ2-2; no definite D call. V lost 3 bases to trimming and J lost 3 bases, with 13 bases between them. The germline CDR1 and CDR2 sequences are KGHDR and SFDVKD. There are 16 residues in the CDR3. Here the CDR3 reads CATSDPDPADTGELFF. Here the CDR3 DNA reads TGTGCCACCAGTGATCCTGACCCGGCGGACACCGGGGAGCTGTTTTTT.

This clonotype was recorded at least ten times. This chain uses TRBV7-8 with TRBJ2-1, with TRBD2 identical over 14 bases. Germline loops: CDR1 SGHVS, CDR2 FQNEAQ. This CDR3 has 19 amino acids. J gave up 3 bases and V 5 bases, and 12 bases lay outside the gene matches. CDR3 in amino acids: CASSPPTSGRASIYNEQFF. In nucleotides, the CDR3 is TGTGCCAGCAGCCCCCCGACTAGCGGGAGGGCCTCTATCTACAATGAGCAGTTCTTC.

V is TRBV20-1 and J is TRBJ2-7, with unresolved D. Looked up from germline, CDR1 is DFQATT and CDR2 is SNEGSKA (reference sequence). Trimming cost V 5 bases and J 3 bases, with 20 bases left between them. The CDR3 contains 15 residues. This chain's CDR3 is CSALGFLGRSYEQYF. The CDR3, as DNA: TGCAGTGCTTTGGGTTTTCTGGGCAGGAGCTACGAGCAGTACTTC.

This clonotype was observed a few times. The V gene is TRBV5-1, the J gene TRBJ2-1; D might be TRBD1 (6 bases). Trimming took 5 bases from V and 4 from J, leaving 19 bases between them. Germline V gene lookup returns CDR1 SGHRS and CDR2 YFSETQ. The CDR3 has 16 amino acids. The CDR3 region is CASRPLFGTHYNEQFF. As DNA, the CDR3 is TGCGCCAGCAGACCTTTGTTTGGGACACATTACAATGAGCAGTTCTTC.

This clonotype has more than one count but fewer than ten. The chain employs TRBV7-7 and TRBJ2-1, with a tentative D call TRBD1 (6 bases). Trimming stripped 5 bases from V and 0 bases from J, with 17 bases between. This CDR3 is built from 17 residues. Germline V gene lookup returns CDR1 SSHAT and CDR2 FNYEAQ (reference sequence). CDR3 sequence (DNA): TGTGCCAGCAGCCAAAGGACAGCTGTGAGCTCCTACAATGAGCAGTTCTTC. Translated: CASSQRTAVSSYNEQFF.

J is TRBJ2-2 and V is TRBV6-5; 7 bases match TRBD1. CDR3 size: 14 residues. V lost 2 bases, J lost 6 bases, and 3 bases stayed unmatched. The germline CDR1 and CDR2 sequences are MNHEY and SVGAGI. The CDR3 spells CASSYEGASGELFF. The CDR3 nucleotides are TGTGCCAGCAGTTACGAGGGGGCCTCCGGGGAGCTGTTTTTT.

This clonotype was detected ten times or more. The CDR3 reads CASSVGAGLTNYGYTF. Written as DNA, the CDR3 is TGTGCCAGCAGCGTAGGGGCAGGACTAACTAACTATGGCTACACCTTC. The chain combines TRBV9 with TRBJ1-2; D uncertain. Trimming removed 0 bases at V and 0 bases at J, with 12 bases between. Per the germline V gene, CDR1 is SGDLS and CDR2 is YYNGEE. The CDR3 runs to 16 residues.

This chain joins TRBV12-3 or TRBV12-4 and TRBJ2-7; tentatively, D is TRBD1 (5 bases). V lost 6 bases to trimming and J lost 6 bases, with 15 bases between them. This CDR3 region has 13 residues. CDR3 region: CASSYRQSGEQYF. Written as DNA, the CDR3 is TGTGCCAGCAGCTATAGACAGTCGGGCGAGCAGTACTTC.

This clonotype was found a few times. The chain recombines TRBV20-1 with TRBJ2-3, with TRBD2 identical over 7 bases. The CDR3 runs 16 residues. Germline CDR1 reads DFQATT; CDR2 reads SNEGSKA (reference sequence). The ends lost 1 base at V and 4 bases at J; junction bases unmatched: 11. This chain's CDR3 is CSARGQRGGPSDTQYF. The CDR3 nucleotides are TGCAGTGCTAGAGGCCAGCGGGGTGGGCCATCAGATACGCAGTATTTT.

The V and J genes are TRBV20-1 and TRBJ1-1; D is unclear. V lost 3 bases to trimming and J lost 0 bases, with 8 bases between them. This CDR3 spans 13 amino acids. Germline-derived CDR1 and CDR2 are DFQATT and SNEGSKA (reference sequence). The CDR3 bases are TGCAGTGCTAGTGGGAGATTGAACACTGAAGCTTTCTTT. Its protein product is CSASGRLNTEAFF.

This clonotype showed up just a few times. This chain connects TRBV6-1 to TRBJ2-5, with 7 nucleotides matching TRBD1. V lost 1 base to trimming and J lost 5 bases; unmatched junction nucleotides: 7. The CDR3 loop spans 15 amino acids. The V gene's germline CDR1 is MNHNS and CDR2 SASEGT. The DNA of the CDR3 is TGTGCCAGCAGTGAAGGAGAGGGGGCGGGTGAGACCCAGTACTTC. Translation gives CASSEGEGAGETQYF.

Only a few counts were recorded for this clonotype. CDR3 nucleotide sequence: TGCGCCAGCAGCCTGCCTCCGGGACGGGGGGCCCTTCGGAACTACAATGAGCAGTTCTTC. It encodes CASSLPPGRGALRNYNEQFF. The rearrangement uses TRBV5-1 and TRBJ2-1, with D possibly TRBD2 on 7 matching bases. The V gene's germline CDR1 is SGHRS and CDR2 YFSETQ. This CDR3 is built from 20 residues. Trimming shortened V by 4 bases and J by 3 bases, and 29 bases separated the two germline ends.

The V and J genes are TRBV11-2 and TRBJ2-7, with TRBD2 identical over 8 bases. The V gene end was trimmed by 3 bases and the J gene end by 4 bases; junction bases not matched to a gene: 8. This CDR3 has 15 residues. Germline CDR1 SGHAT, CDR2 FQNNGV. The CDR3 bases are TGTGCCAGCAGCTTCTTAAGCGGGAGTACTTACGAGCAGTACTTC. Protein sequence: CASSFLSGSTYEQYF.

This chain uses TRBV28 with TRBJ2-2; TRBD1 aligns across 8 bases. The CDR3 spans 15 residues. With V trimmed by 5 bases and J by 5 bases, 7 bases remained unmatched. Germline CDR1 is MDHEN and CDR2 is SYDVKM. The CDR3 DNA follows: TGTGCCAGCAGTCCGAGGACAGGGAGGACCGGGGAGCTGTTTTTT. It is translated as CASSPRTGRTGELFF.

This clonotype has just a few counts. The gene calls are TRBV15 and TRBJ2-1, with D unclear. Between the trimmed V and J ends, which lost 3 bases and 3 bases, there was a span of 3 bases. The CDR3 has 12 amino acids. Germline CDR1 is LNHNV and CDR2 is YYDKDF (reference sequence). For the CDR3, the DNA is TGTGCCACCAGCAGTGGCTACAATGAGCAGTTCTTC. Its translation: CATSSGYNEQFF. Combining the CDR3 with reference TRBV15 and TRBJ2-1 gives the whole variable domain DAMVIQNPRYQVTQFGKPVTLSCSQTLNHNVMYWYQQKSSQAPKLLFHYYDKDFNNEADTPDNFQSRRPNTSFCFLDIRSPGLGDTAMYLCATSSGYNEQFFGPGTRLTVL.

In its sample, this clonotype was seen many times. This chain uses TRBV5-1 with TRBJ2-1, with 12 bases matching TRBD2. The J segment lost 8 bases and the V segment lost 0 bases, leaving 9 bases of the junction unmatched. The CDR3 is 17 residues long. Germline values: CDR1 SGHRS, CDR2 YFSETQ. The CDR3 loop is CASSLADLTSGSDEQFF. The CDR3, as DNA: TGCGCCAGCAGCTTGGCTGATCTGACTAGCGGGAGTGATGAGCAGTTCTTC.

This clonotype was observed a handful of times. The rearrangement links TRBV2 to TRBJ2-7; no firm D call. The germline V and J ends were trimmed by 6 bases and 1 base, with 7 bases remaining between them. The CDR3 length is 12 residues. In germline, CDR1 is SNHLY, CDR2 FYNNEI. The CDR3 sequence is CASRSGSYEQYF. DNA of the CDR3: TGTGCCAGCAGGTCCGGGTCCTACGAGCAGTACTTC.

This clonotype was seen a few times. A read error is possible here, since a much larger clone lies one base away. The chain has TRBV7-3 and TRBJ2-3; 7 bases fit TRBD2. The germline V gene has CDR1 SGHTA and CDR2 FQGTGA. The CDR3 runs 14 residues. With V trimmed by 5 bases and J by 0 bases, 2 bases remained unmatched. CDR3 sequence: CASSRSGSTDTQYF. The CDR3 bases are TGTGCCAGCAGCCGTAGCGGGAGCACAGATACGCAGTATTTT.

The rearrangement joins TRBV5-1 to TRBJ2-1; 8 nucleotides align to TRBD1. The germline gives CDR1 SGHRS, CDR2 YFSETQ. The V gene end was trimmed by 0 bases and the J gene end by 4 bases; junction bases not matched to a gene: 9. This CDR3 contains 17 residues. The chain's CDR3 is CASSLGRFGTGYNEQFF. The CDR3 DNA is TGCGCCAGCAGCTTGGGCCGCTTCGGGACAGGATACAATGAGCAGTTCTTC. Based on the CDR3 plus reference TRBV5-1 and TRBJ2-1, the full variable domain is KAGVTQTPRYLIKTRGQQVTLSCSPISGHRSVSWYQQTPGQGLQFLFEYFSETQRNKGNFPGRFSGRQFSNSRSEMNVSTLELGDSALYLCASSLGRFGTGYNEQFFGPGTRLTVL.

The DNA of the CDR3 is TGCAGTGCCTCCGAAACCGGGACTAGCGGCCAGACCCAGTACTTC. Its protein is CSASETGTSGQTQYF. The V and J genes are TRBV20-1 and TRBJ2-5, with 11 bases fitting TRBD2. Trimming took 6 bases from V and 6 from J; bases not matched to a gene: 12. This CDR3 has 15 residues. Germline CDR1 and CDR2: DFQATT and SNEGSKA (reference sequence).

This clonotype showed up just a few times. The chain uses TRBV29-1 and TRBJ2-5; possibly TRBD2 for D (6 bases). Germline V lookup: CDR1 SQVTM, CDR2 ANQGSEA. CDR3 length: 13 residues. The ends were cut back, 6 bases at V and 4 bases at J, with 15 bases in the middle. CDR3 protein: CSVRPRGRETQYF. The DNA for the CDR3 is TGCAGCGTACGACCACGGGGGAGAGAGACCCAGTACTTC. The whole variable domain, remainder taken from reference TRBV29-1 and TRBJ2-5, is SAVISQKPSRDICQRGTSLTIQCQVDSQVTMMFWYRQQPGQSLTLIATANQGSEATYESGFVIDKFPISRPNLTFSTLTVSNMSPEDSSIYLCSVRPRGRETQYFGPGTRLLVL.

The table lists this clonotype with many counts. This chain connects TRBV4-1 to TRBJ1-5; weak D call: TRBD1 (5 bases). The CDR3 covers 16 residues. V lost 4 bases and J 1 base, leaving 14 bases between the germline ends. The germline CDR1 and CDR2 sequences are MGHRA and YSYEKL. CDR3 sequence (DNA): TGCGCCAGCAGCCGAGGGGCGCCGGGCAGCAATCAGCCCCAGCATTTT. Its translation is CASSRGAPGSNQPQHF.

DNA of the CDR3: TGCGCCAGCAGGGCCCGGGAGGGCGGCGATGAGCAGTTCTTC. It encodes CASRAREGGDEQFF. The chain couples TRBV5-1 to TRBJ2-1, with 8 positions matching TRBD2. The CDR3 contains 14 residues. Germline V gene sequence: CDR1 SGHRS, CDR2 YFSETQ. Unmatched junction bases numbered 9, after V lost 5 bases and J lost 8 bases.

The V and J genes are TRBV7-6 and TRBJ2-1; possibly TRBD1 or TRBD2 for D (5 bases each). V lost 1 base to trimming and J lost 1 base, with 17 bases between them. This CDR3 is 18 amino acids long. Germline loops: CDR1 SGHVS, CDR2 FNYEAQ. The CDR3 DNA follows: TGTGCCAGCAGCTTAGGGACCGGGACCCTGGGGTCCTACAATGAGCAGTTCTTC. Protein sequence: CASSLGTGTLGSYNEQFF.

This clonotype was seen repeatedly, ten times or more. This chain uses TRBV7-2 with TRBJ2-1; 7 bases map to TRBD2. V shed 2 bases, J shed 3 bases, and the junction held 10 bases outside the gene matches. CDR1 and CDR2 from the germline V gene are SGHTA and FQGNSA. The CDR3 length is 17 residues. The CDR3 reads CASSLREVAAYYNEQFF. The CDR3 DNA reads TGTGCCAGCAGCTTACGGGAGGTGGCAGCGTACTACAATGAGCAGTTCTTC.